This T cell receptor beta chain was profiled in a study of cytomegalovirus exposure and HLA in healthy donors. Study as a whole: The early release's HLA-typed donors yielded approximately 81 million unique TCRs.

CDR3 length equals 13 residues. The study's findings and limits: A later analysis by the authors found several of the most significant clusters apparently linked to common viral pathogens.

PCR amplification relied on 60 Vbeta primers (plus 13 Jbeta primers). Some clones are missing from TCRdb's copy, which holds only in-frame ones; the method was immunoSEQ multiplex PCR. The repertoire has 200,000 to 250,000 clones, 75% to 85% of them found once; the top ten carry less than 3.5%. In regard to this clone: Its target is unknown.

The chain is built from TRBV21-1 and TRBJ2-7; TRBD1 reflects the table's D call only, with no check against the DNA. TRBV21-1 constitutes a pseudogene. Source material: PBMCs. The clonotype originates from a woman aged 55-69 years in good health and CMV-seropositive. The CDR3 DNA reads as TGTGCCAACCAAGTAGGGGCCCCTCTCGAGCAGTACTTC. It specifies CANQVGAPLEQYF.